This T cell receptor (beta chain) was found in a study of regulatory T cells in long-lasting Graves disease (dated by TCRdb to about 2021). As for the study more broadly: In the newly diagnosed Graves' disease group, patients had been taking antithyroid drugs for less than 3 months. Persistent Graves' disease patients were compared with newly diagnosed Graves' disease patients by peripheral blood TCR sequencing and RNA sequencing. A total of around 35 samples were covered by TCR sequencing, comprising approximately 13 persistent and 20 or so newly diagnosed Graves' disease patients. The study was registered as a clinical trial and conducted in China. General conclusions and limits of the study: Only the TCR beta chain was sequenced and analyzed. Persistent patients shared more public clonotypes among themselves (around 2,500) than newly diagnosed patients did (nearly 1,000). Because the primary lesion, thyroid tissue, could not be accessed, the study looked at peripheral blood alone. Compared with newly diagnosed patients, persistent Graves' disease patients had lower TCR Shannon entropy and fewer highly expanded clones, which suggests clonal expansion. Persistent disease showed preferential use of TRBV28, TRBJ1-2 and TRBJ2-5, whereas newly diagnosed disease favored TRBV20-1 and TRBJ2-1. The small sample size was acknowledged by the authors as a limitation that may reduce accuracy.

Concerning this clonotype: The target of this receptor is not known. The germline gene is not matched at one end of the junction; a read error may be the cause.

CDR3 length: 14 amino acids, cysteine to phenylalanine. The entry retains the CDR3 DNA only, 42 bases that are in frame from base 1. CDR1 SQVTM and CDR2 ANQGSEA are derived from the germline V gene. Receptors were amplified or captured by multiplex PCR. These reads were obtained on an Illumina HiSeq 4000. To build TCR beta libraries, CDR3 regions were amplified by Arm-PCR using iRepertoire HTBI primers. Gel purification was performed on PCR products prior to sequencing. Per the source publication's procedure: A total of fewer than 80 TRBV and 14 TRBJ segments were identified across samples and were used for gene usage analysis of CDR3 amino acid clonotypes. COPE and FqMerger were used to merge filtered high-quality paired reads into contigs. BLAST was used to align contigs to IMGT TRBV, TRBD and TRBJ reference genes, and CDR3 was defined according to IMGT. Any clonotype with a frequency above 0.1% was classified as a highly expanded clone. Shannon entropy was used to measure repertoire diversity, and the Gini coefficient was used to measure V-J evenness. Clonotypes shared by more than one individual were considered public. TCRdb ran its own pipeline on the public reads, namely fastp trimming at Q25 and MiXCR clone calling, and kept in-frame beta chains. Rows matching on CDR3 protein sequence are summarized as one entry with the most common DNA and genes. The V and J calls shown here were made by TCRdb, not taken from the authors' results. Recorded for this sample are some 600,000 distinct CDR3 sequences; 15% to 20% of them occurred a single time. The ten largest clones represent around 12% of the sample.

The meaning of the sample's time point label: newly diagnosed GD, antithyroid drugs for less than 3 months. For both TCR sequencing and RNA sequencing, RNA was extracted from PBMCs in TRIzol. The diagnosis of Graves' disease followed American Thyroid Association guidelines. Patients for the study were recruited at an endocrinology department in Xi'an, China. Each patient gave about 8.1 milliliters of peripheral blood, collected in an EDTA anticoagulant tube. Ficoll Paque Plus density gradient separation was used to isolate PBMCs, and no additional T cell sorting was done. An Agilent 2100 Bioanalyzer and agarose gel were used to check RNA quality, and a NanoDrop 2000 was used to measure RNA concentration. Another study also made use of these data, one on T cells in Graves' hyperthyroidism and ophthalmopathy. Looking at the second paper: Stable Graves' hyperthyroidism was defined as no progression to ophthalmopathy during 18 months of follow-up. Hyperthyroidism patients were newly diagnosed, had a disease duration of under 2 months, and were aged 18 to 65 years. Patients with uncontrolled infections, other autoimmune diseases, pregnancy or lactation were excluded. Diagnoses relied on clinical symptoms, serum thyroxine and TRAb, thyroid ultrasound and orbital computed tomography. For the first round of RT-PCR on the TCR CDR3, the HTBI primer set was used together with the Qiagen OneStep RT-PCR kit. Most expanded thyroid clonotypes (frequency above 0.001) were also detected in blood, suggesting blood repertoires may reflect thyroid immune responses. In cross-validation, a model built on a 13 V-J signature told ophthalmopathy apart from stable hyperthyroidism with approximately 90% sensitivity and approximately 84% specificity, and in testing the same model reached 80%/75%. In validation, the model predicted progression to ophthalmopathy a median of roughly six months before onset, with roughly 70% sensitivity and roughly 72% specificity. To identify distinguishing TCR V-J signatures, a discovery cohort of about 95 patients was used, comprising 40 to 45 with Graves' ophthalmopathy and around 60 with stable Graves' hyperthyroidism. An independent validation cohort of fewer than 20 hyperthyroidism patients and roughly 16 patients who later progressed to ophthalmopathy tested prospective prediction of ophthalmopathy. The 100 discovery patients were randomly divided into training and test sets at a 7:3 ratio. In addition, the study compared T-cell repertoires in thyroid tissue and in blood from six Graves' hyperthyroidism patients. After sampling, hyperthyroidism patients received methimazole starting at 30 mg daily, and ophthalmopathy patients received high-dose intravenous methylprednisolone. Libraries were constructed in a second round of multiplex PCR, after which size selection and purification were carried out. Libraries were sequenced paired-end with 100 bp reads on an Illumina HiSeq2000. SOAPnuke was used to process the raw data, removing reads that contained adapters or uncalled bases, had a mean Phred below 15, or lacked an exact match to the constant primer or identifier. High-quality paired reads were merged with COPE v1.2.5, and unique nucleotide sequences were defined as clonotypes. MiTCR v1.1 was used to align clonotypes to the IMGT TRBV, TRBD and TRBJ reference segments. Analysis was restricted to V-J combinations with a frequency above 0.0001, which covered 98% to 99.2% of repertoires. The TCS score was defined as F50 (clonal expansion) divided by E x V (chaos), with BLOSUM62-based TCRdist calculated between CDR3 peptides within each V-J. Welch's t-statistics and random forest reduced 500 to 550 V-J features to around 14, which were used in a naive Bayes classifier (R e1071). Sample size was not statistically predetermined, and blinding of investigators to group allocation was not performed. According to the paper, TCR Vbeta CDR3 sequencing was carried out on over 130 peripheral blood samples, which came from approximately 41 ophthalmopathy, fewer than 80 hyperthyroidism and about 17 progressor patients.

The sequence came from a young man with Graves disease. Donor details come from another sample of the same person, matched by shared clones. The rearranged chain carries TRBV29-1 and TRBJ2-3; 8 bases in between match TRBD1. The material sequenced was peripheral blood mononuclear cells (PBMCs), taken at new diagnosis, from a patient treated with antithyroid drugs. The CDR3: CSVARDRGTDTQCF. DNA sequence: TGCAGCGTTGCTCGCGACAGGGGCACAGATACGCAGTGTTTT.